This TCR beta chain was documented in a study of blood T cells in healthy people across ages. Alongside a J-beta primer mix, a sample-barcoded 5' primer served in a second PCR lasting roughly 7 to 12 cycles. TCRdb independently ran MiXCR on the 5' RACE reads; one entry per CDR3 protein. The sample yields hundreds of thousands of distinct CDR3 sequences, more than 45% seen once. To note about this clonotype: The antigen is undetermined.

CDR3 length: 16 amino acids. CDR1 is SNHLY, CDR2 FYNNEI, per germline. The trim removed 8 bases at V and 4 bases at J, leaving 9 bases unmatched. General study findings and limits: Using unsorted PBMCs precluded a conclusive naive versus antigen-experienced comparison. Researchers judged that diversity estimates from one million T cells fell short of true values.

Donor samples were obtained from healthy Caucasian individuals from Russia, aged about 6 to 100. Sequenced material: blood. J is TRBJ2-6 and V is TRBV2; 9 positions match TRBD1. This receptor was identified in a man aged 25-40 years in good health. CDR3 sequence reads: CASGGTGFVGANVLTF. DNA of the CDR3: TGTGCCAGCGGTGGGACAGGGTTTGTAGGGGCCAACGTCCTGACTTTC.